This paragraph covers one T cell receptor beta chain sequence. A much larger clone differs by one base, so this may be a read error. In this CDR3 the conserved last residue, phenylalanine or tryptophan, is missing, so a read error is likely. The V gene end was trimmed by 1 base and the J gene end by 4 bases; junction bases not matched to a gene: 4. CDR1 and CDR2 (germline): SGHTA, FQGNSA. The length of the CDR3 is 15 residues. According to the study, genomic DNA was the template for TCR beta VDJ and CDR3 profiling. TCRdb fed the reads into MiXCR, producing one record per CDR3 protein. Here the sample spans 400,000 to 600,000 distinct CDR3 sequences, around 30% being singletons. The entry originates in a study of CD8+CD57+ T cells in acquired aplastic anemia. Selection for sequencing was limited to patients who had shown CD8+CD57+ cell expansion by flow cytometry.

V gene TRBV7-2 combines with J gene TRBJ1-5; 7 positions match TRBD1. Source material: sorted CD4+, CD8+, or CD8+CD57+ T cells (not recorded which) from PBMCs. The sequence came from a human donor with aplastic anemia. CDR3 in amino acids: CASSLVGQVNQPQHC. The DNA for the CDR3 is TGTGCCAGCAGCTTAGTAGGACAGGTGAATCAGCCCCAGCATTGT.